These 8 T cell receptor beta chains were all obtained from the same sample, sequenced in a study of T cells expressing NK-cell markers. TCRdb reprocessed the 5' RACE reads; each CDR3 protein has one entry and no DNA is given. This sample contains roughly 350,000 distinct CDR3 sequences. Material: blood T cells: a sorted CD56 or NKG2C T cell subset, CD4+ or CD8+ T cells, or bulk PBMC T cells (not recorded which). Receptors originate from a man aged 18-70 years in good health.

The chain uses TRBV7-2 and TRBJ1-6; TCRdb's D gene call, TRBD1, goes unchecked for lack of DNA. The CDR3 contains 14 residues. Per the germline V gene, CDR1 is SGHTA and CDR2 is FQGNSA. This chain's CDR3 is CASSFRGTNSPLHF.

The CDR3 reads CASSASGRGLRSYNEQFF. The V call is TRBV19, the J call TRBJ2-1; the D call of TRBD1 rests on TCRdb alone, since no DNA is present to check it. This CDR3 contains 18 residues. The germline V gene has CDR1 LNHDA and CDR2 SQIVND (reference sequence).

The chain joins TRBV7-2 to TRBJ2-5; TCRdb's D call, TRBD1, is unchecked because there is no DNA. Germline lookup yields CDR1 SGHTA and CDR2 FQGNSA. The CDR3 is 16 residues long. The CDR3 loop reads CASSPTPDRAQETQYF.

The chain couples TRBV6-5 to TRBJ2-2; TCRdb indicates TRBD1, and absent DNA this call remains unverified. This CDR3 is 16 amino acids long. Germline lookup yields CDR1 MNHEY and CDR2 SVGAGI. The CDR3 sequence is CASSSPTQGKTGELFF.

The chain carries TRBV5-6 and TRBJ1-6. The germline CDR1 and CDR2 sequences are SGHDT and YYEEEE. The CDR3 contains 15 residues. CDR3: CASSLMRGQSSPLHF. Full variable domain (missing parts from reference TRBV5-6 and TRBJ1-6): DAGVTQSPTHLIKTRGQQVTLRCSPKSGHDTVSWYQQALGQGPQFIFQYYEEEERQRGNFPDRFSGHQFPNYSSELNVNALLLGDSALYLCASSLMRGQSSPLHFGNGTRLTVT.

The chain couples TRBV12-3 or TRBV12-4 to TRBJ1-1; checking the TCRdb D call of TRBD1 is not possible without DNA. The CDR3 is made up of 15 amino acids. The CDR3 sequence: CASSWNRGQGTEAFF.

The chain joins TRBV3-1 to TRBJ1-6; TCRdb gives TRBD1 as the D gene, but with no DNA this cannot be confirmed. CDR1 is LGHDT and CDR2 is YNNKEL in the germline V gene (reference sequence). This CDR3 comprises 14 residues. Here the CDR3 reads CASSRYRGGSPLHF. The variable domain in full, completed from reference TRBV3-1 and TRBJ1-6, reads DTAVSQTPKYLVTQMGNDKSIKCEQNLGHDTMYWYKQDSKKFLKIMFSYNNKELIINETVPNRFSPKSPDKAHLNLHINSLELGDSAVYFCASSRYRGGSPLHFGNGTRLTVT.

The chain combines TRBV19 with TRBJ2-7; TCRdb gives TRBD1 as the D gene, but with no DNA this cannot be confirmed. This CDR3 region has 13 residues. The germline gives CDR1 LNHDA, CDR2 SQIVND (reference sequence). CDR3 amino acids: CARGIDRAYEQYF.